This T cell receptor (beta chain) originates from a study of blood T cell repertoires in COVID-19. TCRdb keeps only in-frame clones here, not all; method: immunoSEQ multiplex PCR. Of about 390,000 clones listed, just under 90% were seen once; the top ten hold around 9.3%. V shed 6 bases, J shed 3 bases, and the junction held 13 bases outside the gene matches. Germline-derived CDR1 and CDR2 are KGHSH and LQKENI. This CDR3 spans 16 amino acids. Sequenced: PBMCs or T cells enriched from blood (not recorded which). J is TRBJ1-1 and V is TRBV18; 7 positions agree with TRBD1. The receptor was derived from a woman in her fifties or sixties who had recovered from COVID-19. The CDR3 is CASSRDSRMVDTEAFF. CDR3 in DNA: TGTGCCAGCTCGCGGGACAGTCGCATGGTAGACACTGAAGCTTTCTTT. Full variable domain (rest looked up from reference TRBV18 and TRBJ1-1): NAGVMQNPRHLVRRRGQEARLRCSPMKGHSHVYWYRQLPEEGLKFMVYLQKENIIDESGMPKERFSAEFPKEGPSILRIQQVVRGDSAAYFCASSRDSRMVDTEAFFGQGTRLTVV.